This T cell receptor beta chain emerged from a study of blood T cells in healthy people across ages. This clonotype showed up just a few times. A second PCR of about 7 to 12 cycles used a sample-barcoded 5' primer and a J-beta primer mix. TCRdb itself ran the 5' RACE reads through MiXCR, one entry per CDR3 protein. The sample yields 600,000 to 850,000 distinct CDR3 sequences, 25% seen once. The CDR3 loop spans 16 amino acids. The V segment lost 7 bases and the J segment 2 bases; nucleotides outside the gene matches: 4. From germline, CDR1 is MNHEY and CDR2 SMNVEV (reference sequence). These sequences were also reported in another study, on T cells of mothers and their children.

Sample: blood. The chain joins TRBV27 to TRBJ2-1; 14 bases line up with TRBD2. The receptor comes from a boy aged 5-17 years in good health. CDR3 coding DNA: TGTGCCAGCAAGGGACTAGCGGGAGTGGCCTACAATGAGCAGTTCTTC. Encoded protein: CASKGLAGVAYNEQFF.